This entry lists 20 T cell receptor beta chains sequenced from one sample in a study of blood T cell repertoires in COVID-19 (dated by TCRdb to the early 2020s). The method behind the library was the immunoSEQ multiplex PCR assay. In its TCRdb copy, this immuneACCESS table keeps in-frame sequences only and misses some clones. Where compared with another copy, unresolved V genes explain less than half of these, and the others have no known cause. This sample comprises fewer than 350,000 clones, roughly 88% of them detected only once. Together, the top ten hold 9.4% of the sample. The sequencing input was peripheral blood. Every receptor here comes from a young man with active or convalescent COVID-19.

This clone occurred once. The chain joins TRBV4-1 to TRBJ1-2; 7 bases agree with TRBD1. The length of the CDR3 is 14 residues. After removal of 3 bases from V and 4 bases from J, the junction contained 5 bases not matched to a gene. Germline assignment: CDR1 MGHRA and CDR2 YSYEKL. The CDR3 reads CASSQFTGAYGYTF. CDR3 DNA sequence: TGCGCCAGCAGCCAGTTTACAGGGGCCTATGGCTACACCTTC.

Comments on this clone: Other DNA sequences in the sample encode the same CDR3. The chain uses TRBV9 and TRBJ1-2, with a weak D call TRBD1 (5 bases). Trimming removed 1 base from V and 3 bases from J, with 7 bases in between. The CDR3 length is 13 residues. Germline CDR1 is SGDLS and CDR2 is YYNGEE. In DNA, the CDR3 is TGTGCCAGCAGCGTATCAGGGTACTATGGCTACACCTTC. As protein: CASSVSGYYGYTF.

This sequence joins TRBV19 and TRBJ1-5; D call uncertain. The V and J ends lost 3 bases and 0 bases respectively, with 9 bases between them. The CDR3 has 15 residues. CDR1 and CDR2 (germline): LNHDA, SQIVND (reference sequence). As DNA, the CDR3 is TGTGCCAGTAGTATCGTTCCCGGTAGCAATCAGCCCCAGCATTTT. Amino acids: CASSIVPGSNQPQHF.

The CDR3 loop reads CASSLEPDHLTGGLSQPQHF. The CDR3 DNA reads as TGTGCCAGCAGCTTAGAACCCGACCACCTCACAGGGGGCTTGAGTCAGCCCCAGCATTTT. The V and J genes are TRBV11-3 and TRBJ1-5; the match to TRBD1 covers 9 bases. In germline, CDR1 is SGHNT, CDR2 YENEEA. Trimming cost V 0 bases and J 6 bases; bases outside gene matches: 18. This CDR3 has 20 amino acids.

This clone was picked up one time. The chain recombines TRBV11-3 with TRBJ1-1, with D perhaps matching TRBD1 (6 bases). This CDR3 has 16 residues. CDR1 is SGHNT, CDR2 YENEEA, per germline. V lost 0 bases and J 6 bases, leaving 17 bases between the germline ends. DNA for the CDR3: TGTGCCAGCAGCTTAGATCGTGGGGGGGCGCATCCTGAAGCTTTCTTT. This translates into CASSLDRGGAHPEAFF.

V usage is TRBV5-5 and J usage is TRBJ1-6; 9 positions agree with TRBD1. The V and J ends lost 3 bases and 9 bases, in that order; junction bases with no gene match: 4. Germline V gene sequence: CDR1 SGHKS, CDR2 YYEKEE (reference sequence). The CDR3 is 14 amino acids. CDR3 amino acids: CASSSGQGSSPLHF. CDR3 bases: TGTGCCAGCAGCTCAGGACAGGGGTCTTCACCCCTCCACTTT.

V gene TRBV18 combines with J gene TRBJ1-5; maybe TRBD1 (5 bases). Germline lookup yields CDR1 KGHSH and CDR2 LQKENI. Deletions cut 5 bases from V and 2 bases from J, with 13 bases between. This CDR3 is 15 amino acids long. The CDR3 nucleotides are TGTGCCAGCTCAGGGGGAGGGCCTGGCAATCAGCCCCAGCATTTT. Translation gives CASSGGGPGNQPQHF.

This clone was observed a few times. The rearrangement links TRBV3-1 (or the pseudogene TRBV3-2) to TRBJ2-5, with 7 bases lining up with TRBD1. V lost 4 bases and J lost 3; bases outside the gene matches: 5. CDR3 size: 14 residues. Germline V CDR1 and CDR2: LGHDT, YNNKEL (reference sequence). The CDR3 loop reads CASSRRDREETQYF. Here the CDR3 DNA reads TGTGCCAGCAGCCGTAGGGACAGAGAAGAGACCCAGTACTTC.

CDR3 bases: TGTGCCAGCAAAGTCACGGGGACAGTTGAAGCTTTCTTT. This sequence encodes CASKVTGTVEAFF. The chain links TRBV5-6 to TRBJ1-1; 7 bases are shared with TRBD1. Germline trimming cut 6 bases from V and 7 bases from J; bases unmatched to any gene: 9. Germline-derived CDR1 and CDR2 are SGHDT and YYEEEE. This CDR3 is built from 13 residues.

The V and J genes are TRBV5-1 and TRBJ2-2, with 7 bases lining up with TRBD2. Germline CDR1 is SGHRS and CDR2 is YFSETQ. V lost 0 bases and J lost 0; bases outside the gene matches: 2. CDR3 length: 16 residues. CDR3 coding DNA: TGCGCCAGCAGCTTGGAGGGACTACCGAACACCGGGGAGCTGTTTTTT. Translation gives CASSLEGLPNTGELFF.

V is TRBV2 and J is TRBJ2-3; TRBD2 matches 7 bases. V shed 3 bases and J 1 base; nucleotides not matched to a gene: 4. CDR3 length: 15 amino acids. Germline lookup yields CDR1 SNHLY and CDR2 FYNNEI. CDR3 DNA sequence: TGTGCCAGCAGTGATTCTAGCGGAGGCACAGATACGCAGTATTTT. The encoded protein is CASSDSSGGTDTQYF.

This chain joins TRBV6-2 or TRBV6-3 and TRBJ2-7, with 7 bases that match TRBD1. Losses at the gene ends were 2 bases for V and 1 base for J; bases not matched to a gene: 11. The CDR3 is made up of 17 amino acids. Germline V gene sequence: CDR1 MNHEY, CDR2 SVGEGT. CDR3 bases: TGTGCCAGCAGTTACGTTAGGGGGCGGCTCAGTTCCTACGAGCAGTACTTC. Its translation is CASSYVRGRLSSYEQYF.

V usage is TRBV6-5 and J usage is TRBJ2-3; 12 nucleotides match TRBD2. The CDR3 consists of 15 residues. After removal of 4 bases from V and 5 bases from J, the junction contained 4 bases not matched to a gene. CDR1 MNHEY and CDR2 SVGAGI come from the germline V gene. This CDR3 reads CASSSTSGGVDTQYF. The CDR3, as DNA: TGTGCCAGCAGTTCGACTAGCGGGGGCGTAGATACGCAGTATTTT.

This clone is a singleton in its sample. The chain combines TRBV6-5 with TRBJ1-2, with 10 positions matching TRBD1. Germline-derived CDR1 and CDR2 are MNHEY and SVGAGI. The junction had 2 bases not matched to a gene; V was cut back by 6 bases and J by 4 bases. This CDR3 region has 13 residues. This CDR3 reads CASRTGGAYGYTF. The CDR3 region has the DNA TGTGCCAGCAGGACAGGGGGCGCCTATGGCTACACCTTC.

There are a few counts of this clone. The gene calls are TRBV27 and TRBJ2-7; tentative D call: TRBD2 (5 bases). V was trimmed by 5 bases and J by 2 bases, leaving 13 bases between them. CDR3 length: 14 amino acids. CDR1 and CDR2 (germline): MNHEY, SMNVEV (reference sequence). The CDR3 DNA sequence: TGTGCCAGCAGTCCCCGAGGGCTAGCCTACGAGCAGTACTTC. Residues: CASSPRGLAYEQYF.

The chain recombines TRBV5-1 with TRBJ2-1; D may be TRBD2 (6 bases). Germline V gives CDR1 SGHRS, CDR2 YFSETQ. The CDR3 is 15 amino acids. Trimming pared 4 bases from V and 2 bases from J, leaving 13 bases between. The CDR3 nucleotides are TGCGCCAGCAGCCAACGACTAGGCCCCTACAATGAGCAGTTCTTC. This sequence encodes CASSQRLGPYNEQFF.

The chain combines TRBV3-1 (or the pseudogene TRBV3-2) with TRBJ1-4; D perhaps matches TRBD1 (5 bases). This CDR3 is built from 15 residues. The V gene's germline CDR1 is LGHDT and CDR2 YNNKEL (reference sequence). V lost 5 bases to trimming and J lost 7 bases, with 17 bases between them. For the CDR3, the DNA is TGTGCCAGCAGCAACCCGGGACTAAGGGGTGAAAAACTGTTTTTT. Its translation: CASSNPGLRGEKLFF.

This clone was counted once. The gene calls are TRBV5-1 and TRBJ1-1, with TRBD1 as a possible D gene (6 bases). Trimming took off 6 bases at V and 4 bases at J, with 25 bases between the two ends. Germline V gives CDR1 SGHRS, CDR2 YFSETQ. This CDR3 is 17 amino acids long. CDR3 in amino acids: CASNSGDEGKWSTEAFF. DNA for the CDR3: TGCGCCAGCAATTCAGGGGATGAGGGGAAATGGAGCACTGAAGCTTTCTTT.

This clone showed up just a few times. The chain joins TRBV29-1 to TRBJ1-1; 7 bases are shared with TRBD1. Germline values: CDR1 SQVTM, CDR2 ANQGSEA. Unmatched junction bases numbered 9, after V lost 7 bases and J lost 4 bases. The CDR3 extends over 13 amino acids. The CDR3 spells CSASPQGGTEAFF. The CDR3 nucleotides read TGCAGCGCCAGCCCCCAGGGGGGCACTGAAGCTTTCTTT.

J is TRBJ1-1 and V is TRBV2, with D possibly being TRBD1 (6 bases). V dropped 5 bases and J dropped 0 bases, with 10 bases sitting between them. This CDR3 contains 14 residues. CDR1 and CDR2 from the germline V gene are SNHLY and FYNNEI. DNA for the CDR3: TGTGCCAGCAGTACCACAGGGATGAACACTGAAGCTTTCTTT. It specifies CASSTTGMNTEAFF. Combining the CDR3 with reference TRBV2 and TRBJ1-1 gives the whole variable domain EPEVTQTPSHQVTQMGQEVILRCVPISNHLYFYWYRQILGQKVEFLVSFYNNEISEKSEIFDDQFSVERPDGSNFTLKIRSTKLEDSAMYFCASSTTGMNTEAFFGQGTRLTVV.